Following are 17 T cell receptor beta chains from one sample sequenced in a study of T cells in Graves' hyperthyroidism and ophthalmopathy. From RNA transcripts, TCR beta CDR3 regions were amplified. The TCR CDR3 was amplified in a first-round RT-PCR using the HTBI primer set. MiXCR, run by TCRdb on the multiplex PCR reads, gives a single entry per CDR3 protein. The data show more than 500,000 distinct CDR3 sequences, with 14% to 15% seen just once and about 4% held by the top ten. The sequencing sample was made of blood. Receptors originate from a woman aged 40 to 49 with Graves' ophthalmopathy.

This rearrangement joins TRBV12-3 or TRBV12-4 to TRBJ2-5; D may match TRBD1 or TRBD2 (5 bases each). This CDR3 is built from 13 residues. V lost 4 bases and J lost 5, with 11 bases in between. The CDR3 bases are TGTGCCAGCAGTTCTACGGGGCCGGAGACCCAGTACTTC. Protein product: CASSSTGPETQYF.

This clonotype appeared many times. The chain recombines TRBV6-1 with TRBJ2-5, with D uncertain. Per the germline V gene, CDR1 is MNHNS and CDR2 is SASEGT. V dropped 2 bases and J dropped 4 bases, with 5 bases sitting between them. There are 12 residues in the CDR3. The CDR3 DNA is TGTGCCAGCAGTGAATGGGGAGAGACCCAGTACTTC. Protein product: CASSEWGETQYF.

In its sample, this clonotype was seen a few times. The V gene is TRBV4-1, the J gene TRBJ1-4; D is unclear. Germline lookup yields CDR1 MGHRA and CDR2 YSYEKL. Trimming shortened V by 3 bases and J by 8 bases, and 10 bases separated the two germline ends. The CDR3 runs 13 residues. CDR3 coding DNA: TGCGCCAGCAGCCATGTTCGCGGGGAAAAACTGTTTTTT. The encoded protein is CASSHVRGEKLFF.

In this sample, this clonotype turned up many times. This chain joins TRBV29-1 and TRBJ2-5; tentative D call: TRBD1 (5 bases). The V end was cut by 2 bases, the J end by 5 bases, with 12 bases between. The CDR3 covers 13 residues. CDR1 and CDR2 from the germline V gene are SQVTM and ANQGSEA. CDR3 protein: CSVENQGRETQYF. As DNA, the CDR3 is TGCAGCGTTGAAAATCAGGGTCGGGAGACCCAGTACTTC.

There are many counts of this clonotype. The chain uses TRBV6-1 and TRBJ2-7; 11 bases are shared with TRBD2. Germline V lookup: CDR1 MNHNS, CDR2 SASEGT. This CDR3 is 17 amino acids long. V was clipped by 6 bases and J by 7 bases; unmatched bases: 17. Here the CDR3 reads CASSETSGVLGPCEQYF. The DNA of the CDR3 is TGTGCCAGCAGCGAGACTAGCGGGGTGTTAGGTCCGTGTGAGCAGTACTTC.

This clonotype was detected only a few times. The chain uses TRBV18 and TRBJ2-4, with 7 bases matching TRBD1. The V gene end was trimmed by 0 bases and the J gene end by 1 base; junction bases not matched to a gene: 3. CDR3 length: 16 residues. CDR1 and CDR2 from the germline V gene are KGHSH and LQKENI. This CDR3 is CASSPPTGRAKNIQYF. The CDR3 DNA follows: TGTGCCAGCTCACCACCGACAGGGCGTGCCAAAAACATTCAGTACTTC.

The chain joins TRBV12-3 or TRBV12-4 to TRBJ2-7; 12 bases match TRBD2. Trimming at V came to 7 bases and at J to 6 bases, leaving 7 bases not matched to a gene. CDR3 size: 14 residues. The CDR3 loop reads CASTLTSGRGEQYF. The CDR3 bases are TGTGCCAGCACCTTGACTAGCGGGAGAGGCGAGCAGTACTTC.

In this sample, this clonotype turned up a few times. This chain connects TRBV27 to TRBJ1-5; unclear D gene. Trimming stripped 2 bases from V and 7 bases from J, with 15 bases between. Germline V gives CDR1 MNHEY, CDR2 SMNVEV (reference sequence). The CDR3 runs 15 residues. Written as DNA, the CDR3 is TGTGCCAGCAGTTTAATCGGGGTCTCCGGGCAGCCCCAGCATTTT. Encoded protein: CASSLIGVSGQPQHF.

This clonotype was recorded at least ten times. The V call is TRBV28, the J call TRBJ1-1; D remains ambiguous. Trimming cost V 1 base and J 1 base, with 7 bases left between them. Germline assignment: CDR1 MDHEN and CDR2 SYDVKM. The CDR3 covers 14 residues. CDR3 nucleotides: TGTGCCAGCAGTTTATTCCCGGGGAACACTGAAGCTTTCTTT. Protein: CASSLFPGNTEAFF.

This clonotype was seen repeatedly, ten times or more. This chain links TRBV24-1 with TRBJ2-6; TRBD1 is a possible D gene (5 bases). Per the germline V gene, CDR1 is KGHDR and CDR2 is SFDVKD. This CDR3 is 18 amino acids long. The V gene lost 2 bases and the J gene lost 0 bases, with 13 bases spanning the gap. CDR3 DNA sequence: TGTGCCACCAGTGATTCTAGGACACGGAGCTCTGGGGCCAACGTCCTGACTTTC. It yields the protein CATSDSRTRSSGANVLTF.

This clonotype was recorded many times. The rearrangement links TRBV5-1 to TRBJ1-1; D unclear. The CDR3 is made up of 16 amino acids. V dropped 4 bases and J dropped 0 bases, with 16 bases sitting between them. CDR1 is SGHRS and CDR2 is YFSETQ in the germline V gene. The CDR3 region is CASSTGQYSLNTEAFF. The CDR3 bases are TGCGCCAGCAGCACTGGCCAGTACAGCCTGAACACTGAAGCTTTCTTT.

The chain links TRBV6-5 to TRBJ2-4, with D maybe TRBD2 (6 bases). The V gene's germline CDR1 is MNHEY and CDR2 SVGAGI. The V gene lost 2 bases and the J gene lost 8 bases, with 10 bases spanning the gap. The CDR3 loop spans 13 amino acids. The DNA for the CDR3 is TGTGCCAGCAGTTACCAGTGGGAGGACATTCAGTACTTC. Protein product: CASSYQWEDIQYF.

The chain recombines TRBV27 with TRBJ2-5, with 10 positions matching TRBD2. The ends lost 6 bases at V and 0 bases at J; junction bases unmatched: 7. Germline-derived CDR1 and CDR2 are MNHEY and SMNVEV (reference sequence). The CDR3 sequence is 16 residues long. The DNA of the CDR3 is TGTGCCAGCAGCTGGACTAGCGGAGCGTACCAAGAGACCCAGTACTTC. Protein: CASSWTSGAYQETQYF.

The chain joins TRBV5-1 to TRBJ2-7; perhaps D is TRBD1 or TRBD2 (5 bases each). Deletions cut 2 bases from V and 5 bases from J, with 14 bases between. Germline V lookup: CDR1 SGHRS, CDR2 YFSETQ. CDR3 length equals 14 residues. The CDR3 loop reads CASSLGRDPHEQYF. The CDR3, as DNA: TGCGCCAGCAGCTTAGGACGGGACCCCCACGAGCAGTACTTC. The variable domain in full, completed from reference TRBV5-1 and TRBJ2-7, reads KAGVTQTPRYLIKTRGQQVTLSCSPISGHRSVSWYQQTPGQGLQFLFEYFSETQRNKGNFPGRFSGRQFSNSRSEMNVSTLELGDSALYLCASSLGRDPHEQYFGPGTRLTVT.

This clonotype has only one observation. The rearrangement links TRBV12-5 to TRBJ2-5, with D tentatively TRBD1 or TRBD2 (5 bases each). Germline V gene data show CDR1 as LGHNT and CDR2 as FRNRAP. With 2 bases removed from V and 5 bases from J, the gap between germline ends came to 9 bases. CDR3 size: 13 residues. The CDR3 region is CASGLLGDETQYF. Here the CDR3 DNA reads TGTGCTAGTGGTTTGTTGGGGGACGAGACCCAGTACTTC.

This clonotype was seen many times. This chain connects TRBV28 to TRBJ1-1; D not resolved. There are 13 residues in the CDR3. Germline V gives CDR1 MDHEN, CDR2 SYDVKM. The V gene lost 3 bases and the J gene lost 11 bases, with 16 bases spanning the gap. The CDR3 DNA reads TGTGCCAGCAGTTTCGCCCGGGGTGTGGGTGCTTTCTTT. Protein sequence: CASSFARGVGAFF.

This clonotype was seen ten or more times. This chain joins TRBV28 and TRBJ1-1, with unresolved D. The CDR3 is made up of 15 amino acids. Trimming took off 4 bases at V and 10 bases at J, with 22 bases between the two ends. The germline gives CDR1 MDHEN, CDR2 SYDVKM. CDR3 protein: CASSSVNIPAGRAFF. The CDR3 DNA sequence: TGTGCCAGCAGTTCGGTCAACATACCGGCGGGGAGAGCTTTCTTT.